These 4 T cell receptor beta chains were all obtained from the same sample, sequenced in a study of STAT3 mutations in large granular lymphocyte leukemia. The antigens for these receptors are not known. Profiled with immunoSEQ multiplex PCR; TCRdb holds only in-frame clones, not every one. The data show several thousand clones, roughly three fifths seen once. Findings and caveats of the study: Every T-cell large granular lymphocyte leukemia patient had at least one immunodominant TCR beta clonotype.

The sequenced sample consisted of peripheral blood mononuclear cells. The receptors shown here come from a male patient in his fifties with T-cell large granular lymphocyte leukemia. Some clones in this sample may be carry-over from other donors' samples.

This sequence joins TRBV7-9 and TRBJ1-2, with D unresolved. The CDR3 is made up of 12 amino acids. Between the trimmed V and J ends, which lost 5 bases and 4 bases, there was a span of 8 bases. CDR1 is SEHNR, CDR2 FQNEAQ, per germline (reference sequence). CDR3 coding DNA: TGTGCCAGCAGCCTCGGCCGCTATGGCTACACCTTC. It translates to CASSLGRYGYTF.

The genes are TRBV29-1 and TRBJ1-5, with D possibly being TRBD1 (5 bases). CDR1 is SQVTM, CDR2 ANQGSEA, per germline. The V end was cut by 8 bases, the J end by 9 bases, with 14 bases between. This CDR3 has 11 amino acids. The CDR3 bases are TGCAGCCCAGGGCCGAAGGGGCCCCAGCATTTT. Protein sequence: CSPGPKGPQHF. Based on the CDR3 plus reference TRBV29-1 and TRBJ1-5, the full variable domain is SAVISQKPSRDICQRGTSLTIQCQVDSQVTMMFWYRQQPGQSLTLIATANQGSEATYESGFVIDKFPISRPNLTFSTLTVSNMSPEDSSIYLCSPGPKGPQHFGDGTRLSIL.

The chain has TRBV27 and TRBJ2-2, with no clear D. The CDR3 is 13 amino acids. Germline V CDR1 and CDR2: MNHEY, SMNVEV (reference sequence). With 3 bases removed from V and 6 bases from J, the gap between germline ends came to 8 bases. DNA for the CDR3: TGTGCCAGCAGTTTCACTATTGCCGGGGAGCTGTTTTTT. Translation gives CASSFTIAGELFF.

The CDR3 DNA sequence: TGCGCCAGCAGCTCCGGGACAGGGGGCAGTGAAGATACGCAGTATTTT. Protein: CASSSGTGGSEDTQYF. The rearrangement links TRBV5-1 to TRBJ2-3; 12 bases align to TRBD1. The CDR3 runs 16 residues. Germline lookup yields CDR1 SGHRS and CDR2 YFSETQ. The trim removed 3 bases at V and 5 bases at J, leaving 7 bases unmatched.